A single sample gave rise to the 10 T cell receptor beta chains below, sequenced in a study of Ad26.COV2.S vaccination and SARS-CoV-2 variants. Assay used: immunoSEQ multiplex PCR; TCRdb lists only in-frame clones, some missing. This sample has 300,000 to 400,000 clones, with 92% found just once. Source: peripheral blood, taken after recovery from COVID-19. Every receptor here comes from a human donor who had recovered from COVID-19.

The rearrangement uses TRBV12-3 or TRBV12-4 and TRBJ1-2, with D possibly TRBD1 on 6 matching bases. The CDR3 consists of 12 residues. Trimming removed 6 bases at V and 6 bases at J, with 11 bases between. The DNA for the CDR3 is TGTGCCAGCAGCCGTTACAGGGATGGCTACACCTTC. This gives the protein CASSRYRDGYTF.

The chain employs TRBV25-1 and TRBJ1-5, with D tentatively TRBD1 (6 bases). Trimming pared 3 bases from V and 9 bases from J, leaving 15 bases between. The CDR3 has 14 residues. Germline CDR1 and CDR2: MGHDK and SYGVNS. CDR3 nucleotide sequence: TGTGCCAGCAGTGAGAGGGGGGGGAGAGGGCCCCAGCATTTT. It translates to CASSERGGRGPQHF.

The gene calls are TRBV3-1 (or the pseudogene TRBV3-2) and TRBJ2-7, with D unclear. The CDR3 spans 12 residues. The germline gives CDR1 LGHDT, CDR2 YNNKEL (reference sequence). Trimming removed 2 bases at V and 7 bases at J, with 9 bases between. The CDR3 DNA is TGTGCCAGCAGCCAAACAAATAGAGAGCAGTACTTC. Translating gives CASSQTNREQYF.

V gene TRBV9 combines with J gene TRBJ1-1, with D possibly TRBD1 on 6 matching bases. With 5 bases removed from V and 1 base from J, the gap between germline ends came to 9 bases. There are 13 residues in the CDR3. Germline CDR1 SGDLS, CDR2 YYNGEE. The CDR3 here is CASRADRNTEAFF. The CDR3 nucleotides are TGTGCCAGCAGGGCGGACAGGAACACTGAAGCTTTCTTT.

CDR3 region: CANSYVRSTNYEQYF. Here the CDR3 DNA reads TGTGCCAACTCCTACGTTAGGAGTACTAACTACGAGCAGTACTTC. The chain combines TRBV6-7 with TRBJ2-7; D gene uncertain. TRBV6-7 is identified as an open reading frame with a role that is uncertain. V was trimmed by 10 bases and J by 3 bases, leaving 22 bases between them. The CDR3 contains 15 residues.

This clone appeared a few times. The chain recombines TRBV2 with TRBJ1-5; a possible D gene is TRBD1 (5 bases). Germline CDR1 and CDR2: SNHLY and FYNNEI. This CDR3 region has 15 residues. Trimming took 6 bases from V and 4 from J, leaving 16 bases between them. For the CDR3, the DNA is TGTGCCAGCAGACCCGGGACCCATGCAAATCAGCCCCAGCATTTT. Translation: CASRPGTHANQPQHF.

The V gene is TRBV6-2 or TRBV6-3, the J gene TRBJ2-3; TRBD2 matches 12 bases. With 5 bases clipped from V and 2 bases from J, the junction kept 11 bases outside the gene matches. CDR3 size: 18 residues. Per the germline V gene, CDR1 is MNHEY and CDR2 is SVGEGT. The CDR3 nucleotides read TGTGCCAGCAGTCGTGGACTAGCGGGGACCCATCACACAGATACGCAGTATTTT. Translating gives CASSRGLAGTHHTDTQYF.

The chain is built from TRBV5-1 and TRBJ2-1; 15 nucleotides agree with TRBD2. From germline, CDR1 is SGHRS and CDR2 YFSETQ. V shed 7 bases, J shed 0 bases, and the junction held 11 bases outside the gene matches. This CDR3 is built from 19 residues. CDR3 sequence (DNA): TGCGCCAGCTCGACCGGGACTAGCGGGGGGTCGAGCTCCTACAATGAGCAGTTCTTC. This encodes CASSTGTSGGSSSYNEQFF.

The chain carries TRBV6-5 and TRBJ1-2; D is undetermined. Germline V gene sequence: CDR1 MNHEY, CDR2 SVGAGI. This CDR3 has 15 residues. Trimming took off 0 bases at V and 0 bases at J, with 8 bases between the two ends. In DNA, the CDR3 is TGTGCCAGCAGTTACTCGTCTAGAGCTAACTATGGCTACACCTTC. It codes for CASSYSSRANYGYTF.

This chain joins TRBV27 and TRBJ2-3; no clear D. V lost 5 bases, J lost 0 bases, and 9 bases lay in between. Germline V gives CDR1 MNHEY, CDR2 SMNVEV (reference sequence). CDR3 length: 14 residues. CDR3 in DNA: TGTGCCAGCAGTCCCCTACAGAGCACAGATACGCAGTATTTT. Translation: CASSPLQSTDTQYF.